The rows below give T cell receptor beta chains drawn from one sample of a study of T cells after yellow fever vaccination. MiXCR was run by TCRdb on the 5' RACE reads, yielding one entry per CDR3 protein. Of about 85,000 distinct CDR3 sequences in the sample, about an eighth were seen once. The sample consisted of CD8+ T cells not binding an NS4B(214-222) dextramer, sorted from PBMCs, taken approximately 22 days after the first yellow fever vaccination. These receptors all stem from a man aged 18-30 years who received the YFV17D yellow fever vaccine. CDR3s include the opening cysteine and the closing phenylalanine or tryptophan.

V gene	J gene	CDR3 protein
TRBV19	TRBJ2-7	CASSPPGGGYEQYF
TRBV4-1	TRBJ2-1	CASSQELRGGLNEQFF
TRBV6-1	TRBJ2-4	CASRGTEALGGNIQYF
TRBV4-1	TRBJ2-5	CASSQVAAAQETQYF
TRBV7-9	TRBJ1-1	CASSAGQNTEAFF
TRBV29-1	TRBJ2-5	CSVEDLWETQYF
TRBV7-9	TRBJ2-7	CASSPSPGAGYEQYF
TRBV6-2/TRBV6-3	TRBJ2-1	CASSYSLGSGNEQFF
TRBV7-9	TRBJ1-4	CASSSLDEKLFF
TRBV4-3	TRBJ1-2	CASSQETWGQENYGYTF
TRBV18	TRBJ1-5	CASSPSGAGNQPQHF
TRBV18	TRBJ2-1	CASSPLSRGAGNEQFF
TRBV12-3/TRBV12-4	TRBJ1-5	CASSTGGAQPQHF
TRBV10-3	TRBJ1-1	CAISTPQGGGTEAFF
TRBV20-1	TRBJ2-5	CSATPGRSGTQYF
TRBV4-1	TRBJ2-7	CASSQGTLPAYEQYF